This TCR beta chain was obtained from a study of a mutant IDH1 vaccine in newly diagnosed glioma. Study details: Onset of vaccination occurred 4-6 weeks following radiotherapy alone, or with temozolomide cycles. Males made up approximately 62% and females approximately 38% of treated patients, whose mean age was roughly 40 years. Most patients had radiochemotherapy with temozolomide before enrollment; others had one alone.

Trimming removed 5 bases from V and 7 bases from J, with 9 bases in between. There are 12 residues in the CDR3. From germline, CDR1 is SGHTA and CDR2 FQGNSA. The time point denotes: week 23, last vaccination. One vaccine dose held 300 ug of mutant IDH1 20-mer peptide and came with topical imiquimod. The data were produced by immunoSEQ multiplex PCR, yet TCRdb's version contains in-frame clones alone and is incomplete. This sample has 40,000 to 45,000 clones, with approximately 88% found just once. This clone was observed a few times. The antigen remains undetermined. Findings of the study overall: Researchers report vaccine-induced immune responses in over 90% of patients.

Sequences were derived from PBMCs, sampled from a glioma patient whose treatment included an IDH1 peptide vaccine. V usage is TRBV7-2 and J usage is TRBJ1-3, with D unresolved. The clonotype comes from a woman under 30 with glioma. Some clones in this sample may be carry-over from other donors' samples. CDR3: CASSPSANTIYF. CDR3 nucleotide sequence: TGTGCCAGCAGCCCCTCGGCTAACACCATATATTTT.